This is a list of T cell receptor beta chains from one sample in a study of beta chain features in type 1 diabetes. Assay used: immunoSEQ multiplex PCR; TCRdb lists only in-frame clones, some missing. The sample includes a few hundred thousand clones, 25% to 35% of them seen just once. The sample comprised central memory CD4+ T cells from blood. These TCRs come from a young man in good health. The CDR3 runs from the conserved cysteine through the conserved F or W. Fields, in order: J gene, D gene, clone size, V gene, CDR3 DNA, CDR3 protein. The D gene is left open where the match is weak. The size entry is marked missing in some rows and otherwise reads once, few, many or a size class.

TRBJ1-2	.	few	TRBV2	TGTGCCAGCGCCGGATTGGCGGGGGGCAATGGCTACACCTTC	CASAGLAGGNGYTF
TRBJ2-1	TRBD2	.	TRBV15	TGTGCCACCAGCAGGTCTAGCGGGGGCTACAATGAGCAGTTCTTC	CATSRSSGGYNEQFF
TRBJ2-1	.	.	TRBV10-3	TGTGCCATCAGTGAGTCGGTTAGGTTGGGAAATGAGCAGTTCTTC	CAISESVRLGNEQFF
TRBJ2-1	TRBD2	.	TRBV5-1	TGCGCCAGCAGCTTGGAGCGGGGGCCCGATGAGCAGTTCTTC	CASSLERGPDEQFF
TRBJ2-7	TRBD1	.	TRBV6-1	TGTGCCAGCATAAGACAGGGGGCCGTCGAGCAGTACTTC	CASIRQGAVEQYF
TRBJ2-1	TRBD2	.	TRBV2	TGTGCCAGCAGTGATAGTACTAGCGGCGTCGGGGAGCAGTTCTTC	CASSDSTSGVGEQFF
TRBJ2-7	.	few	TRBV7-2	TGTGCCAGCAGCCCATTAGGGGGGGGCAACTACGAGCAGTACTTC	CASSPLGGGNYEQYF
TRBJ1-2	.	.	TRBV6-5	TGTGCCAGCAGTGAACCAGAAAGCTATGGCTACACCTTC	CASSEPESYGYTF
TRBJ1-4	.	.	TRBV5-1	TGCGCCAGCAGCCTCGGGGCCACACGCGAAAAACTGTTTTTT	CASSLGATREKLFF
TRBJ2-3	TRBD2	.	TRBV11-2	TGTGCCAGCAGCTTAAACCCAAGCAGTGGGAGGGCAACAGATACGCAGTATTTT	CASSLNPSSGRATDTQYF
TRBJ2-7	TRBD1	.	TRBV28	TGTGCCAGCAGTACCACGGGACAGGGTACCGACGAGCAGTACTTC	CASSTTGQGTDEQYF
TRBJ2-7	.	.	TRBV11-2	TGTGCCAGCAGCTTAGATTGGACCGAGGGCCACGAGCAGTACTTC	CASSLDWTEGHEQYF
TRBJ1-6	.	few	TRBV10-2	TGCGCCAGCAGTGAGTCGGATTTTTCACCCCTCCACTTT	CASSESDFSPLHF
TRBJ1-2	.	few	TRBV6-5	TGTGCCAGCAGAGGATCAGGGGCCTCTAACTATGGCTACACCTTC	CASRGSGASNYGYTF
TRBJ2-3	.	.	TRBV27	TGTGCCAGCAGAACGGTGGATACGCAGTATTTT	CASRTVDTQYF
TRBJ2-5	.	few	TRBV18	TGTGCCAGCTCACGCCGAGAAGAGACCCAGTACTTC	CASSRREETQYF
TRBJ2-1	.	.	TRBV18	TGTGCCAGCTCACCACCTAGCTCAAATGAGCAGTTCTTC	CASSPPSSNEQFF
TRBJ2-7	TRBD1	once	TRBV19	TGTGCCAGTAGGGACGGACAGGGTGGCCACGAGCAGTACTTC	CASRDGQGGHEQYF
TRBJ2-5	.	.	TRBV18	TGTGCCAGCTCACCACCTGACAGGATCCAAGAGACCCAGTACTTC	CASSPPDRIQETQYF
TRBJ2-1	TRBD2	.	TRBV18	TGTGCCAGCTCACCACCGAGCGGGGGGACCTACAATGAGCAGTTCTTC	CASSPPSGGTYNEQFF
TRBJ2-5	.	once	TRBV4-3	TGCGCCAGCAGCCAATCCCGCTCGGAGACCCAGTACTTC	CASSQSRSETQYF
TRBJ1-5	.	few	TRBV2	TGTGCCAGCGAACCTCTTCGACGGGGTAATCAGCCCCAGCATTTT	CASEPLRRGNQPQHF
TRBJ2-3	TRBD2	few	TRBV5-1	TGCGCCAGCAGCTGGACTAGCGGGGGGAGCGCAGATACGCAGTATTTT	CASSWTSGGSADTQYF
TRBJ1-1	.	few	TRBV7-2	TGTGCCAGCAGACTCCAGGGTAACACTGAAGCTTTCTTT	CASRLQGNTEAFF
TRBJ2-1	TRBD2	.	TRBV5-1	TGCGCCAGCAGCTTGTATGCGACTAGCGGGATAAATGAGCAGTTCTTC	CASSLYATSGINEQFF
TRBJ2-1	TRBD2	.	TRBV4-3	TGCGCCAGCGGTGGGACTAGCGCCCACAATGAGCAGTTCTTC	CASGGTSAHNEQFF
TRBJ2-7	.	few	TRBV5-1	TGCGCCAGCAGCCCTCAACAGGGATCCTACGAGCAGTACTTC	CASSPQQGSYEQYF
TRBJ2-7	.	few	TRBV7-2	TGTGCCAGCAGCGCGCAGGGCTACGAGCAGTACTTC	CASSAQGYEQYF
TRBJ1-1	.	once	TRBV2	TGTGCCAGCAGTGAAGTCAGGGTTTATCGGGAAGCTTTCTTT	CASSEVRVYREAFF
TRBJ2-7	.	.	TRBV7-2	TGTGCCAGCAGCTTAGTGGACTTGTACGAGCAGTACTTC	CASSLVDLYEQYF
TRBJ2-3	.	.	TRBV14	TGTGCCAGCAGCTTCCGGGACTTCACAGATACGCAGTATTTT	CASSFRDFTDTQYF
TRBJ2-7	.	.	TRBV7-2	TGTGCCAGCAGCCCCCGGCAGACCTACGAGCAGTACTTC	CASSPRQTYEQYF
TRBJ1-5	TRBD1	.	TRBV9	TGTGCCAGCAGCGTAGAGGGACAGGGGAATCAGCCCCAGCATTTT	CASSVEGQGNQPQHF
TRBJ2-6	.	.	TRBV18	TGTGCCAGCTCACCTCGAGGATCTGGGGCCAACGTCCTGACTTTC	CASSPRGSGANVLTF
TRBJ2-3	TRBD2	.	TRBV29-1	TGCAGCGCGGTGGGACTAGCGGGGGGGCCAAATCTAGATACGCAGTATTTT	CSAVGLAGGPNLDTQYF
TRBJ2-5	.	many	TRBV16	TGTGCCAGCAGCTGGGGACGGCAAGAGACCCAGTACTTC	CASSWGRQETQYF
TRBJ2-1	TRBD1	.	TRBV18	TGTGCCAGCTCGGCGGGACAGGGGAACGCCGATGAGCAGTTCTTC	CASSAGQGNADEQFF
TRBJ2-1	.	few	TRBV7-9	TGTGCCAGCAGCGAGAGGTACAATGAGCAGTTCTTC	CASSERYNEQFF
TRBJ2-7	TRBD2	.	TRBV5-1	TGCGCCAGCAGATTGAATAGCGGGAGTGGTTACGAGCAGTACTTC	CASRLNSGSGYEQYF
TRBJ2-7	TRBD1	few	TRBV30	TGTGCCTGGAGCCCCCCCGGGACAGTTAGTTCCTACGAGCAGTACTTC	CAWSPPGTVSSYEQYF
TRBJ2-1	.	.	TRBV20-1	TGCAGTGCGAAACAGGGTGCTGAGCAGTTCTTC	CSAKQGAEQFF
TRBJ2-1	.	.	TRBV19	TGTGCCAGTAGGATAGAGCTAGCTTCAGGCCGAGCGCAGTTCTTC	CASRIELASGRAQFF
TRBJ1-2	.	.	TRBV5-6	TGTGCCAGCAGCTCTCAGGGGTCTAACTATGGCTACACCTTC	CASSSQGSNYGYTF
TRBJ1-1	.	.	TRBV30	TGTGCCTGGAGACAGAACACTGAAGCTTTCTTT	CAWRQNTEAFF
TRBJ2-3	.	.	TRBV30	TGTGCCTGGAGCCGAGACCTCGGCGCAGATACGCAGTATTTT	CAWSRDLGADTQYF
TRBJ2-5	.	.	TRBV4-3	TGCGCCAGCAGCCAGGAAACTGGGCTCCGGGGCCCCGGAGGGACCCAGTACTTC	CASSQETGLRGPGGTQYF
TRBJ2-5	TRBD2	few	TRBV30	TGTGCCTGGAGTGGGAGCGGGGGGGAGACCCAGTACTTC	CAWSGSGGETQYF